Listed here is a single T cell receptor (beta chain). Its antigen remains unidentified. Genes and germline come from the mouse. The read ends 4 residues before the CDR3 terminus; that terminus is restored from the germline J gene. This same CDR3 is encoded by further DNA sequences in the sample. The data stem from a study of CD8+ T cells in alopecia areata. About the research overall: Approximately 7-10-week-old female C3H/HeJ mice were grafted with skin from spontaneously alopecic 6-12-month-old C3H/HeJ graft donors. Study findings and constraints: Clonality exceeded that of normal scalp in lesional scalp, most notably in alopecia totalis/universalis. Normal skin's resident alphabeta T cells are sequenced alongside lesional scalp T cells.

Pooled cells of cutaneous lymph node origin were sorted on CD4, CD8alpha, NKG2D, NKG2ACE and other markers. Following RNA extraction, reverse transcription yielded cDNA that acted as the sequencing template. Generated by immunoSEQ multiplex PCR, the TCRdb table keeps only in-frame clones and is missing some. The sample yields about 300,000 clones, without any singletons. The germline V gene has CDR1 NNHDY and CDR2 SYVADS. The length of the CDR3 is 12 residues. Sequencing was done on a sample of CD4+ T cells sorted from a lymph node. The chain recombines TRBV13-3 with TRBJ1-1, with 10 bases lining up with TRBD1. This receptor was identified in a C3H/HeJ mouse with alopecia areata. Mouse strain MHC haplotype: H2-k. The sequenced CDR3 bases are TGTGCCAGCCGGACAGGGGGTCCA. It codes for CASRTGGP. The whole CDR3 reads CASRTGGPEVFF.